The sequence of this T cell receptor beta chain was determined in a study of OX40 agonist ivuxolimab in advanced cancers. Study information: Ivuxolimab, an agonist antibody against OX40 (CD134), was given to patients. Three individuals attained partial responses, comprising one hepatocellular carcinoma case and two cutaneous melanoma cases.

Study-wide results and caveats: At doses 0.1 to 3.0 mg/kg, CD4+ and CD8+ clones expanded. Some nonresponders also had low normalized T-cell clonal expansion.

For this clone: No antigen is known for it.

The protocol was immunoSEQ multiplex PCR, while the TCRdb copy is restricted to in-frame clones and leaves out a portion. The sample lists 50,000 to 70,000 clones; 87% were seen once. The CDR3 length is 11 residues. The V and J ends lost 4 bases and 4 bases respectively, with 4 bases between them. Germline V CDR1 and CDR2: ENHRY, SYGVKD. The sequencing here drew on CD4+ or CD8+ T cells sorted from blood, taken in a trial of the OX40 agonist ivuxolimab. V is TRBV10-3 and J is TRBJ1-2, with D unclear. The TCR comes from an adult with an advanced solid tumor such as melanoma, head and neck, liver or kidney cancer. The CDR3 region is CAISGSYGYTF. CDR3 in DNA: TGTGCCATCAGTGGCTCCTATGGCTACACCTTC.